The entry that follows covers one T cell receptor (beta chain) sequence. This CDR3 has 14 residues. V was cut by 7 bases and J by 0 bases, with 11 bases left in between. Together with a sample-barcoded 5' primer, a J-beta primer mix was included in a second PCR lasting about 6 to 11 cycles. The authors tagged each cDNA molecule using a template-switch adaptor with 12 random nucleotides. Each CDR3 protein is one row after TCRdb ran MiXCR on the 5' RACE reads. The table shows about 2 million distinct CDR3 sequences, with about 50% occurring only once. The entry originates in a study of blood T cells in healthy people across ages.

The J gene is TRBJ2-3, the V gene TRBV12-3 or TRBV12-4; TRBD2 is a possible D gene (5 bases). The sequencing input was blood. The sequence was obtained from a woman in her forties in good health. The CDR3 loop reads CASTQDWSTDTQYF. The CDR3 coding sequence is TGTGCCAGCACCCAGGACTGGAGCACAGATACGCAGTATTTT.